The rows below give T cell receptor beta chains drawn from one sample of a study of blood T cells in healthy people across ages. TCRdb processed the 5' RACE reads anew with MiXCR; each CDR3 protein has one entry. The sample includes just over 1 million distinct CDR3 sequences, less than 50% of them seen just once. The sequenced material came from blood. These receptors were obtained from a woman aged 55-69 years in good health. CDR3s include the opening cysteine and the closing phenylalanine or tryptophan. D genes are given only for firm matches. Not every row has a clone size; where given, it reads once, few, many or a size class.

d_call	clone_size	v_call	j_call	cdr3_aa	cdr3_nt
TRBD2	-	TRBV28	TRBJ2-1	CASSLWSTSGRYNEQFF	TGTGCCAGCAGTTTATGGTCGACTAGCGGGAGGTACAATGAGCAGTTCTTC
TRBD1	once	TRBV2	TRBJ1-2	CASGQAESYGYTF	TGTGCCAGCGGACAGGCGGAATCCTATGGCTACACCTTC
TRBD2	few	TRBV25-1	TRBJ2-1	CASSELGLAGVRNEQFF	TGTGCCAGCAGTGAATTGGGACTAGCGGGAGTCAGGAATGAGCAGTTCTTC
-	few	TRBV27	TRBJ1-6	CASSLLYRDNSPLHF	TGTGCCAGCAGTTTACTGTACAGGGATAATTCACCCCTCCACTTT
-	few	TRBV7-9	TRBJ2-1	CASSLVSSHNEQFF	TGTGCCAGCAGCTTAGTTAGCTCCCACAATGAGCAGTTCTTC
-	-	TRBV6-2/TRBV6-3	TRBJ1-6	CASRKTGIDSPLHF	TGTGCCAGCAGAAAAACAGGGATCGATTCACCCCTCCACTTT
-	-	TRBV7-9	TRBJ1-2	CASSSSGSSYGYTF	TGTGCCAGCAGCTCCTCAGGCTCGAGCTATGGCTACACCTTC
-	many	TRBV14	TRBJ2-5	CASSPPWGGGETQYF	TGTGCCAGCAGCCCGCCTTGGGGGGGCGGAGAGACCCAGTACTTC
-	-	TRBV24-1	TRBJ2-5	CATSDPGGPSPWAQYF	TGTGCCACCAGTGACCCGGGCGGCCCCTCACCTTGGGCCCAGTACTTC
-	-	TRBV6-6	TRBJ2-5	CAGSPPGMGETQYF	TGTGCCGGCAGCCCCCCCGGAATGGGAGAGACCCAGTACTTC
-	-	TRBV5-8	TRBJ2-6	CASSPRQAHPSGANVLTF	TGTGCCAGCAGCCCTAGACAAGCCCATCCCTCTGGGGCCAACGTCCTGACTTTC
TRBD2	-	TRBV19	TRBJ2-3	CASSTFPSGGPDTQYF	TGTGCCAGTAGTACCTTCCCTAGCGGAGGACCAGATACGCAGTATTTT
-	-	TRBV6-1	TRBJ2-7	CASSEALDSSSYEQYF	TGTGCCAGCAGTGAAGCCCTGGACAGTAGCTCCTACGAGCAGTACTTC
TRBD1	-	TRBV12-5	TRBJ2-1	CASAGQGAYYNEQFF	TGTGCTAGTGCCGGACAGGGGGCCTACTACAATGAGCAGTTCTTC
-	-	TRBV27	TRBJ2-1	CASSPRPVGEQFF	TGTGCCAGCAGTCCACGACCAGTCGGTGAGCAGTTCTTC
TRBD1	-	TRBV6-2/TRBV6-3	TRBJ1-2	CASLARQGSGHTF	TGTGCCAGCCTAGCTAGACAGGGAAGTGGCCACACCTTC
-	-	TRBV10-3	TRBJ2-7	CAISEPDQTSSYDQYF	TGTGCTATCAGTGAGCCCGATCAGACGAGCTCCTACGACCAGTACTTC
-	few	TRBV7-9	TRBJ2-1	CASSSVGGNYNEQFF	TGTGCCAGCAGCTCTGTAGGCGGGAATTACAATGAGCAGTTCTTC
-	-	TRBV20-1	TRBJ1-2	CSARQGWGNGYTF	TGCAGTGCTAGACAGGGGTGGGGAAATGGCTACACCTTC
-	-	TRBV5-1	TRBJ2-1	CASSPGNTPDNEQFF	TGCGCCAGCAGCCCTGGAAATACCCCCGACAATGAGCAGTTCTTC
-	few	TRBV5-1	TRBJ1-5	CASRLSGAYNQPQHF	TGCGCCAGCCGCCTTTCCGGGGCTTACAATCAGCCCCAGCATTTT
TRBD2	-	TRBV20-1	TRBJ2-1	CSARDPSGLTLASRHEQFF	TGCAGTGCTAGAGACCCTAGCGGTCTAACACTGGCGTCCCGCCATGAGCAGTTCTTC
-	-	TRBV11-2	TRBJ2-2	CASSLLGNSNGELFF	TGTGCCAGCAGCTTACTCGGGAATTCCAACGGGGAGCTGTTTTTT
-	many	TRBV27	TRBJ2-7	CASSFDSSYEQYF	TGTGCCAGCAGTTTCGACAGTTCCTACGAGCAGTACTTC
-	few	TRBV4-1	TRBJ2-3	CASSPRQGGNTQYF	TGCGCCAGCAGCCCAAGACAGGGCGGGAATACGCAGTATTTT
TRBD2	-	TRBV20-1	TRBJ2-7	CSARASGAGAYEQYF	TGCAGTGCTAGAGCTAGTGGAGCGGGAGCCTACGAGCAGTACTTC